The source of this T cell receptor beta chain is a study of beta chain features in type 1 diabetes (dated by TCRdb to between 2017 and 2018). A note on the overall study: Mean age, gender distribution, total cell number and subset yield were not different between patients and healthy donors. A total of about 100,000,000 sorted cells were examined across all samples, and RNA yield correlated strongly with the number of cells per subset. In the study, recently diagnosed type 1 diabetes patients and matched healthy donors were compared on the TCRB repertoires of their sorted circulating CD4+ T cell subsets. Naive and central memory subsets were obtained from all 30 or so donors, but regulatory and stem cell-like memory subsets were isolated from only 8 patients and 8 healthy donors.

This clone turned up a few times. Its antigen remains undetermined. Base qualities are not at hand, and no much larger clone is one base apart. The entire amount of isolated RNA was reverse transcribed using the High Capacity cDNA Reverse Transcription Kit, so the sequenced TCRB transcripts were expressed ones. Deep immunoSEQ sequencing was applied to naive, central memory and regulatory T cell samples, giving an average of around 4 million total reads per sample. Sorted cells were lysed in RLT buffer, and RNA was extracted using DNase-treated RNeasy Micro or Mini kits according to cell number. To prevent cross-contamination, every cell subset was processed on its own, while patient and healthy donor samples were processed together. Using the immunoSEQ multiplex PCR, TCRB sequences were amplified from cDNA into 87-bp fragments spanning the CDR3 region. Sequencing of the amplicons was performed on the Illumina HiSeq platform. In the original analysis: PCR bias was corrected computationally using synthetic template baselines, and reads within Hamming distance 2 were collapsed, with unmergeable singletons discarded. Reads were aligned against IMGT to assign V, D and J genes, CDR3 length and insertions or deletions at six rearrangement sites. Within each subset, clonotype counts were normalized to the number of sorted cells before true diversity and Gini coefficients were calculated with the tcR R package. The overlap coefficient, calculated on TCRB nucleotide sequences, was used to measure repertoire sharing. As a proxy for the pre-selection repertoire, out-of-frame TCRB sequences from naive cells were analyzed. TCRdb retrieved this table from immuneACCESS and kept in-frame rearrangements only. Not all clones are present; in checked studies, unresolved V genes account for under half, and no reason is known for the remainder. V and J calls and clone size are those listed in that table; D and trimming were worked out from the DNA. Counted in this sample were around 250,000 clones; about 20% of them appeared once. The ten largest clones represent around 0.03% of the sample.

General conclusions and limits of the study: Only small numbers of individuals were included in the HLA sub-analyses, which left unresolved whether HLA type had any influence on TCRB rearrangement. Shorter templates might have been favored by PCR, but patient and control samples were amplified and corrected together, so both groups would have been affected equally by any skew. In all four CD4+ subsets, TCRB CDR3 length was moderately but significantly shorter in type 1 diabetes patients. Because cDNA rather than genomic DNA was sequenced, highly expressing activated cells could have been over-represented, although no difference in activation and CD3 levels was found between groups. Patients with type 1 diabetes made fewer insertions and deleted more nucleotides at VDJ recombination sites, implying thymic rearrangement abnormalities. Naive, central memory and regulatory TCRB repertoires appeared more similar among patients than among healthy donors.

A single peripheral blood draw of around 0.11 L on average was collected from each donor into heparinised tubes. Using a panel that included CD45RO, CCR7, CD25, CD127, CD95 and CD27, naive, central memory, regulatory and stem cell-like memory CD4+ T cells were sorted on a BD FACSAria II. Purity was above 95% for every sorted population. PBMCs were isolated immediately by Lymphoprep density gradient centrifugation and stained directly without culture. So that batch effects would be minimized, each experiment stained and sorted samples in pairs, pairing one healthy donor with one patient. The TCR sequence derives from a woman aged 40-49 years with type 1 diabetes. Sequenced sample: naive CD4+ T cells from blood. The cell subset or site tag for this specimen amounts to: true naive CD4+ T cells.

The nucleotides read TGTGCCAGCTCACCCGTCACCTCGACAGGGGGCATGGGTTCACCCCTCCACTTT. This is translated as CASSPVTSTGGMGSPLHF. The chain uses TRBV18 and TRBJ1-6, and 10 junction bases match TRBD1. Inclusive of the bounding cysteine and phenylalanine, the CDR3 is 18 residues long. CDR3 DNA is the only sequence kept; it has 54 bases, read in frame from the first base. Reading the germline V gene gives CDR1 KGHSH and CDR2 LQKENI. V has 3 bases trimmed and J has 9 bases trimmed; junction bases matching no gene number 14.